This T cell receptor beta chain came from a study of blood T cell repertoires in COVID-19. The overall study: The study drew acute and convalescent COVID-19 samples from the United States, Italy and Spain. Sources were T cells, B-cell-depleted T cells, or PBMCs; the material itself was cDNA or gDNA.

Method: immunoSEQ multiplex PCR; TCRdb's copy keeps in-frame clones and lacks some. This sample carries 200,000 or so clones, approximately 85% of them seen once, and the ten largest clones take roughly 9.7%. Germline V gene lookup returns CDR1 PRHDT and CDR2 FYEKMQ (reference sequence). This CDR3 is 14 amino acids long. The J segment lost 4 bases and the V segment lost 0 bases, leaving 3 bases of the junction unmatched. J is TRBJ2-7 and V is TRBV13; 7 bases line up with TRBD2. The clonotype originates from a human donor with active or convalescent COVID-19. The donor label of this sample is uncertain. What was sequenced was peripheral blood. The DNA for the CDR3 is TGTGCCAGCAGCTTAGGTCTAGCGGAGTACGAGCAGTACTTC. It is translated as CASSLGLAEYEQYF.